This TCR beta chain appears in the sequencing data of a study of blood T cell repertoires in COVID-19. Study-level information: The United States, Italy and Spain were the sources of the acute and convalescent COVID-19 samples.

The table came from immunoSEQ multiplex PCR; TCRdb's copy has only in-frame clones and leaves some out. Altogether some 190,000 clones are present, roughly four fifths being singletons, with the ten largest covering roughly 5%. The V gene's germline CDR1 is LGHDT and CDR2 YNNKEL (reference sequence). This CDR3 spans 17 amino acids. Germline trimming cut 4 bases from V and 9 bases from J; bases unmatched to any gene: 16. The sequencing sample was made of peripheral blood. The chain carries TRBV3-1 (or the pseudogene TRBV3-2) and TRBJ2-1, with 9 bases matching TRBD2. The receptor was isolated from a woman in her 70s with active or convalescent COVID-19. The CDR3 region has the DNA TGTGCCAGCAGCCGGTTCATGGGGCTAGCGGGAAAGGGTGAGCAGTTCTTC. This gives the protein CASSRFMGLAGKGEQFF.